This T cell receptor beta chain appears in the sequencing data of a study of shared clonotypes between healthy human individuals. Study results and limitations: Memory subsets generally showed smaller estimated richness than naive subsets did. For sorted subsets, rarefaction showed incomplete sequencing despite large depth.

V gave up 6 bases and J gave up 7 bases, with 6 bases separating them. This CDR3 region has 10 residues. The germline gives CDR1 SNHLY, CDR2 FYNNEI. With respect to this clone: What it recognizes is unknown.

Using immunoSEQ multiplex PCR, the repertoire was profiled, and TCRdb retains in-frame clones only, with some absent. This sample has about 2.1 million clones, with 93% found just once. Naive-designated CD8 cells lacked CD45RO, were positively enriched for CCR7, and omitted terminally differentiated effector memory CD45RA+ cells. The V call is TRBV2, the J call TRBJ1-2; no reliable D call. The origin of this receptor is a man younger than 30 in good health. Some clones in this sample may be carry-over from other donors' samples. The sample taken for sequencing was naive CD8+ T cells from PBMCs. The CDR3 sequence is CASSSGGYTF. As DNA, the CDR3 is TGTGCCAGCAGCTCAGGTGGCTACACCTTC.